This T cell receptor (beta chain) came from a study of blood T cell repertoires in COVID-19. Study in general: COVID-19 samples, acute and convalescent, were from the United States, Italy and Spain.

Data came from immunoSEQ multiplex PCR; TCRdb stores just in-frame clones and leaves some out. The data contain under 250,000 clones, about 83% of them singletons. The V gene's germline CDR1 is SGHDN and CDR2 FVKESK. The CDR3 consists of 17 residues. J gave up 5 bases and V 5 bases, and 8 bases lay outside the gene matches. Source material: peripheral blood. V gene TRBV14 combines with J gene TRBJ2-2; 13 bases are a match to TRBD2. The sequence was collected from a woman between 35 and 50 years old with active or convalescent COVID-19. CDR3 DNA sequence: TGTGCCAGCAGCAGAGGACTAGCGGGAGTTTTGACCGGGGAGCTGTTTTTT. Its protein is CASSRGLAGVLTGELFF.